The 28 T cell receptor beta chains reported below all come from one sample, sequenced in a study of metastatic and nonmetastatic thyroid tumors. TCRdb re-called the PCR reads with MiXCR. Altogether roughly 64,000 clones are present, 4% to 4.5% being singletons, with the ten largest covering under 25%. None of the patients had undergone any treatment ahead of thyroid surgery. Sequencing input: blood. These receptors were obtained from a female donor with papillary thyroid cancer or a benign thyroid nodule (not recorded which). Some clones in this sample may be carry-over from other donors' samples.

The genes are TRBV9 and TRBJ1-2; D gene ambiguous. Trimming removed 8 bases from V and 5 bases from J, with 19 bases in between. Looked up from germline, CDR1 is SGDLS and CDR2 is YYNGEE. This CDR3 region has 14 residues. This CDR3 is CARSILMDGYGYTF. DNA of the CDR3: TGTGCCAGAAGCATACTAATGGACGGATATGGCTACACCTTC. Complete variable domain (other parts from reference TRBV9 and TRBJ1-2): DSGVTQTPKHLITATGQRVTLRCSPRSGDLSVYWYQQSLDQGLQFLIQYYNGEERAKGNILERFSAQQFPDLHSELNLSSLELGDSALYFCARSILMDGYGYTFGSGTRLTVV.

In this sample, this clone turned up many times. This sample includes further DNA sequences coding for the same CDR3. The chain couples TRBV20-1 to TRBJ2-7, with D hard to call. CDR1 is DFQATT and CDR2 is SNEGSKA in the germline V gene (reference sequence). V was shortened by 6 bases and J by 4 bases, with 13 bases between the two germline ends. The CDR3 covers 12 residues. CDR3 in DNA: TGCAGTGCCGGACGAGGAGATTACGAGCAGTACTTC. Amino acid sequence: CSAGRGDYEQYF.

Details on this clone: Other DNA sequences from this sample encode an identical CDR3 as well. The V gene is TRBV20-1, the J gene TRBJ2-5; 9 nucleotides match TRBD2. This CDR3 has 16 residues. With 6 bases clipped from V and 4 bases from J, the junction kept 15 bases outside the gene matches. The germline gives CDR1 DFQATT, CDR2 SNEGSKA (reference sequence). As DNA, the CDR3 is TGCAGTGCCAACGGACTGGCGGGAGGGTCTCGAGAGACCCAGTACTTC. This sequence encodes CSANGLAGGSRETQYF.

This clone was seen more than once but under ten times. A much larger clone differs by one base, so this may be a read error. This chain uses TRBV18 with TRBJ2-3; D is unresolved. Germline CDR1 and CDR2: KGHSH and LQKENI. CDR3 length: 13 residues. Trimming left V 2 bases short and J 2 bases short, with 5 bases between. The CDR3 spells CASSPTNTDTQYF. The CDR3 DNA reads as TGTGCCAGCTCACCAACGAACACAGATACGCAGTATTTT.

The table lists this clone with many counts. V gene TRBV2 combines with J gene TRBJ2-7, with TRBD2 matching over 11 bases. Germline values: CDR1 SNHLY, CDR2 FYNNEI. The V and J ends lost 6 bases and 10 bases, in that order; junction bases with no gene match: 5. The CDR3 has 12 residues. The CDR3, as DNA: TGTGCCAGCAGCGTACTAGCGGGAGTTCAGTACTTC. Translated, it gives CASSVLAGVQYF.

The sample holds a few counts of this clone. The chain has TRBV12-3 or TRBV12-4 and TRBJ1-5, with a tentative D call TRBD1 (5 bases). V was trimmed by 6 bases and J by 5 bases, leaving 8 bases between them. This CDR3 has 12 residues. The CDR3 sequence is CASSPGDQPQHF. CDR3 sequence (DNA): TGTGCCAGCAGCCCGGGGGATCAGCCCCAGCATTTT.

The chain links TRBV18 to TRBJ2-7; 9 bases agree with TRBD1. The CDR3 loop spans 18 amino acids. Germline V lookup: CDR1 KGHSH, CDR2 LQKENI. The V and J ends lost 3 bases and 4 bases, in that order; junction bases with no gene match: 16. The CDR3 region is CASSPGQGLTNSGYEQYF. DNA for the CDR3: TGTGCCAGCTCACCTGGACAGGGGCTAACTAATTCAGGGTACGAGCAGTACTTC.

This clone has a count of ten or more. This chain links TRBV5-4 with TRBJ2-3; D is unresolved. Trimming removed 4 bases at V and 0 bases at J, with 9 bases between. Germline V gene sequence: CDR1 SGHNT, CDR2 YYREEE (reference sequence). The CDR3 covers 14 residues. This chain's CDR3 is CASSLGDSTDTQYF. CDR3 DNA: TGTGCCAGCAGCCTGGGCGACAGCACAGATACGCAGTATTTT.

A few counts support this clone. It is likely a read error, because the conserved phenylalanine at the end of the CDR3 is missing. As DNA, the CDR3 is TGTGCCAGCATTGGACAGGGGGCCATGGAGACCCAGTACTAC. Translation: CASIGQGAMETQYY. The V and J genes are TRBV2 and TRBJ2-5; 11 bases agree with TRBD1. Germline CDR1 is SNHLY and CDR2 is FYNNEI. After removal of 7 bases from V and 5 bases from J, the junction contained 6 bases not matched to a gene. The CDR3 is 14 amino acids.

This clone was detected many times. The chain couples TRBV14 to TRBJ2-2; D may be TRBD2 (5 bases). Looked up from germline, CDR1 is SGHDN and CDR2 is FVKESK. V was cut by 9 bases and J by 8 bases, with 16 bases left in between. The CDR3 is made up of 13 amino acids. The CDR3 DNA is TGTGCCAGTTCTTCCGGACCGGGGGGGGAGCTGTTTTTT. It encodes CASSSGPGGELFF.

The chain carries TRBV28 and TRBJ2-7, with a weak D call TRBD2 (5 bases). The CDR3 extends over 11 amino acids. The germline gives CDR1 MDHEN, CDR2 SYDVKM. V was clipped by 5 bases and J by 11 bases, with 13 bases between them. The CDR3 DNA follows: TGTGCCAGCAGTGATGGACTTCGTAAGTACTTC. Its protein product is CASSDGLRKYF.

This clone is labeled as medium-sized. The genes are TRBV2 and TRBJ1-1; D unresolved. Deletions cut 6 bases from V and 1 base from J, with 6 bases between. The CDR3 covers 12 residues. Germline CDR1 and CDR2: SNHLY and FYNNEI. The CDR3 spells CASRQENTEAFF. The CDR3 bases are TGTGCCAGCAGACAAGAGAACACTGAAGCTTTCTTT.

This clone appeared a few times. The chain links TRBV18 to TRBJ2-7, with 7 bases lining up with TRBD1. J was trimmed by 5 bases and V by 6 bases; bases with no gene match: 7. The CDR3 runs to 13 residues. Germline CDR1 KGHSH, CDR2 LQKENI. The CDR3 sequence: CASSHTGANEQYF. The CDR3 DNA follows: TGTGCCAGCTCCCATACAGGGGCCAACGAGCAGTACTTC.

This chain links TRBV18 with TRBJ1-4; no clear D. The germline CDR1 and CDR2 sequences are KGHSH and LQKENI. V lost 3 bases and J 5 bases, leaving 10 bases between the germline ends. The CDR3 is made up of 14 amino acids. CDR3: CASSPGGINEKLFF. CDR3 nucleotide sequence: TGTGCCAGCTCACCGGGAGGGATAAATGAAAAACTGTTTTTT.

This clone was recorded many times. This chain joins TRBV5-8 and TRBJ1-5; tentatively, D is TRBD1 (5 bases). Trimming stripped 4 bases from V and 4 bases from J, with 15 bases between. Germline loops: CDR1 SGHTS, CDR2 YDEGEE. This CDR3 spans 15 amino acids. In DNA form, the CDR3 reads TGTGCCAGCAGCATCCGGGACGGAGCGAATCAGCCCCAGCATTTT. The encoded protein is CASSIRDGANQPQHF. Supplemented by reference TRBV5-8 and TRBJ1-5, the full variable domain reads EAGVTQSPTHLIKTRGQQATLRCSPISGHTSVYWYQQALGLGLQFLLWYDEGEERNRGNFPPRFSGRQFPNYSSELNVNALELEDSALYLCASSIRDGANQPQHFGDGTRLSIL.

As to this clone: One end of the junction fails to match germline, which may point to a read error. This sequence joins TRBV19 and TRBJ1-1; TRBD1 matches 7 bases. Germline V CDR1 and CDR2: LNHDA, SQIVND (reference sequence). This CDR3 contains 14 residues. The CDR3 nucleotides read TGTTCCAGTATTACAGAGTCGGGGAGGGGGCCTGCTTTCTTT. It translates to CSSITESGRGPAFF.

The table lists this clone with many counts. This chain connects TRBV30 to TRBJ2-3, with TRBD2 identical over 15 bases. The CDR3 is 16 amino acids. V lost 0 bases and J lost 4; bases outside the gene matches: 2. Germline V gene lookup returns CDR1 GTSNPN and CDR2 SVGIG (reference sequence). The CDR3, as DNA: TGTGCCTGGAGTGTGGGACTAGCGGGAGGAGCAGATACGCAGTATTTT. It encodes CAWSVGLAGGADTQYF.

At least ten counts were recorded for this clone. This chain uses TRBV3-1 with TRBJ2-2; 9 positions agree with TRBD1. V lost 6 bases to trimming and J lost 3 bases; unmatched junction nucleotides: 5. CDR3 length: 15 residues. Germline V gene data show CDR1 as LGHDT and CDR2 as YNNKEL (reference sequence). CDR3 sequence (DNA): TGTGCCAGCAGTCGGGGGACAGGGCACACCGGGGAGCTGTTTTTT. Translating gives CASSRGTGHTGELFF.

Ten or more counts support this clone. The V gene is TRBV5-1, the J gene TRBJ2-3; D might be TRBD1 or TRBD2, each matching 5 bases. V was pared by 4 bases and J by 5 bases, with 14 bases between. The CDR3 has 14 amino acids. From germline, CDR1 is SGHRS and CDR2 YFSETQ. The CDR3 loop is CASSGRVGRDTQYF. DNA of the CDR3: TGCGCCAGCAGCGGCAGGGTGGGGAGAGATACGCAGTATTTT.

The chain is built from TRBV27 and TRBJ2-3; D is ambiguous. CDR3 length equals 15 residues. Germline V gives CDR1 MNHEY, CDR2 SMNVEV (reference sequence). Trimming took off 6 bases at V and 3 bases at J, with 16 bases between the two ends. The CDR3 spells CASRSGVPRTDTQYF. In DNA, the CDR3 is TGTGCCAGCAGATCTGGCGTCCCCCGTACAGATACGCAGTATTTT.

This clone was seen ten or more times. The gene calls are TRBV20-1 and TRBJ2-1; 7 bases are a match to TRBD2. Germline values: CDR1 DFQATT, CDR2 SNEGSKA (reference sequence). This CDR3 has 15 amino acids. Trimming removed 5 bases from V and 7 bases from J; junction bases left unmatched: 14. DNA of the CDR3: TGCAGTGCTGGAAGACGGGGGGTCCCTCGGAATGAGCAGTTCTTC. Protein sequence: CSAGRRGVPRNEQFF.

This clone occurred many times. This chain joins TRBV28 and TRBJ2-3; 7 bases align to TRBD2. The CDR3 is 16 residues long. Germline trimming cut 1 base from V and 1 base from J; bases unmatched to any gene: 5. The germline V gene has CDR1 MDHEN and CDR2 SYDVKM. DNA of the CDR3: TGTGCCAGCAGTTTATCGCCCCTAGCGGGCACAGATACGCAGTATTTT. Translating it yields CASSLSPLAGTDTQYF.

This clone occurred once. Mismatch with germline at one junction end may stem from a read error. This chain connects TRBV5-5 to TRBJ2-7; 8 bases agree with TRBD1. CDR3 size: 14 residues. Per germline, CDR1 SGHKS and CDR2 YYEKEE (reference sequence). The chain's CDR3 is CASSRPGQADERYF. The CDR3 coding sequence is TGTGCCAGCAGTCGTCCGGGACAGGCTGACGAGCGGTACTTC.

This clone has only a few counts. At one end the junction does not follow the germline gene, possibly because of a read error. V and J are TRBV20-1 and TRBJ2-1; 8 positions match TRBD2. This CDR3 is 17 amino acids long. Germline assignment: CDR1 DFQATT and CDR2 SNEGSKA (reference sequence). The CDR3 DNA sequence: TGCAGTGCTAAGACTAGCGTTGGTTGGGGGTACTACAGTGAGCAGTTCTTC. This gives the protein CSAKTSVGWGYYSEQFF.

This clone came up many times. The chain has TRBV11-2 and TRBJ2-7, with 8 bases identical to TRBD2. This CDR3 has 18 amino acids. Germline V lookup: CDR1 SGHAT, CDR2 FQNNGV. V was pared by 4 bases and J by 4 bases, with 18 bases of the junction left unmatched. CDR3 DNA sequence: TGTGCCAGCAGCTCGGGACGAAGCAAGAGCGGGAGTTCGTACGAGCAGTACTTC. Protein: CASSSGRSKSGSSYEQYF.

The V gene is TRBV20-1, the J gene TRBJ2-7; either TRBD1 or TRBD2 may supply D (6 bases each). The CDR3 contains 15 residues. Trimming removed 0 bases at V and 2 bases at J, with 14 bases between. The germline V gene encodes CDR1 DFQATT and CDR2 SNEGSKA (reference sequence). The CDR3 region is CSARDLGGQAYEQYF. In DNA, the CDR3 is TGCAGTGCTAGAGATCTAGGGGGGCAAGCCTACGAGCAGTACTTC.

This clone has at least ten counts. A clone one base away is much larger, so this may be a read error. V is TRBV27 and J is TRBJ2-3; 8 bases agree with TRBD2. This CDR3 contains 15 residues. CDR1 MNHEY and CDR2 SMNVEV come from the germline V gene (reference sequence). The CDR3 bases are TGTGCCAGCAGTTTTTATAGCGGGATAACAGGTACGCAGTATTTT. It yields the protein CASSFYSGITGTQYF.

The chain links TRBV28 to TRBJ1-1; D ambiguous. The CDR3 length is 13 residues. Germline CDR1 and CDR2: MDHEN and SYDVKM. Deletions cut 6 bases from V and 4 bases from J, with 12 bases between. The CDR3 nucleotides are TGTGCCAGCAGCTTAGTAGAGGGCACTGAAGCTTTCTTT. This gives the protein CASSLVEGTEAFF.